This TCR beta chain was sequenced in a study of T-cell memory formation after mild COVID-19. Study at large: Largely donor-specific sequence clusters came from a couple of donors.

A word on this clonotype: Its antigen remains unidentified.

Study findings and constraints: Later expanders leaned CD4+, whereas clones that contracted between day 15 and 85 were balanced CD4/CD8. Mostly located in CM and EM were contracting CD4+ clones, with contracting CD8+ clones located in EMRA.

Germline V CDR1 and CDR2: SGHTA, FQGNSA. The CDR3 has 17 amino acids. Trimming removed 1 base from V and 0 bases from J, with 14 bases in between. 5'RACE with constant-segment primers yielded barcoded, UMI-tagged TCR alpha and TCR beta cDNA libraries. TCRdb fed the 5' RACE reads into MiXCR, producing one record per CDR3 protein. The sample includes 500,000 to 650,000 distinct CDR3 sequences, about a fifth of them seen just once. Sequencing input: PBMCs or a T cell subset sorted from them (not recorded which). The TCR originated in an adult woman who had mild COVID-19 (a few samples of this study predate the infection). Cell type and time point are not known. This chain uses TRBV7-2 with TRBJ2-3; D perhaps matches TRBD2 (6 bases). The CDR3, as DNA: TGTGCCAGCAGCTTAGATGCGGGATTGCCTAGCACAGATACGCAGTATTTT. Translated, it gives CASSLDAGLPSTDTQYF.